These 17 T cell receptor beta chains came from one sample sequenced in a study of blood T cell repertoires in COVID-19. Only in-frame clones appear in the TCRdb table, and some are missing; sequencing was by immunoSEQ multiplex PCR. The sample lists 150,000 or so clones; around 89% were seen once. The sequencing input was peripheral blood. Source of these receptors: a man younger than 30 with COVID-19, enrolled during active disease.

This clone showed up just a few times. The chain carries TRBV18 and TRBJ1-3; D may be TRBD1 (6 bases). Germline CDR1 is KGHSH and CDR2 is LQKENI. Trimming stripped 2 bases from V and 4 bases from J, with 12 bases between. This CDR3 contains 15 residues. Here the CDR3 reads CASSPTGTSGNTIYF. CDR3 DNA sequence: TGTGCCAGCTCACCAACAGGGACGTCCGGAAACACCATATATTTT. Combining the CDR3 with reference TRBV18 and TRBJ1-3 gives the whole variable domain NAGVMQNPRHLVRRRGQEARLRCSPMKGHSHVYWYRQLPEEGLKFMVYLQKENIIDESGMPKERFSAEFPKEGPSILRIQQVVRGDSAAYFCASSPTGTSGNTIYFGEGSWLTVV.

The chain joins TRBV7-2 to TRBJ2-7, with 7 nucleotides matching TRBD1. The CDR3 is 15 residues long. Germline trimming cut 5 bases from V and 5 bases from J; bases unmatched to any gene: 12. The germline CDR1 and CDR2 sequences are SGHTA and FQGNSA. The CDR3 DNA sequence: TGTGCCAGCAGCCCTACCGAGGGGGCTCCCAACGAGCAGTACTTC. This translates into CASSPTEGAPNEQYF.

The rearrangement links TRBV4-1 to TRBJ2-7; 13 bases fit TRBD2. This CDR3 spans 16 amino acids. V lost 2 bases, J lost 3 bases, and 4 bases stayed unmatched. From germline, CDR1 is MGHRA and CDR2 YSYEKL. This CDR3 reads CASSQPGLAGVYEQYF. The CDR3 DNA follows: TGCGCCAGCAGCCAACCCGGACTAGCGGGAGTCTACGAGCAGTACTTC.

CDR3 loop: CAWRKNRGYTEAFF. The CDR3, as DNA: TGTGCCTGGAGGAAGAACAGGGGATACACTGAAGCTTTCTTT. The chain has TRBV30 and TRBJ1-1; TRBD1 matches 7 bases. CDR3 length equals 14 residues. Germline trimming cut 3 bases from V and 3 bases from J; bases unmatched to any gene: 7. CDR1 is GTSNPN and CDR2 is SVGIG in the germline V gene (reference sequence). The complete variable domain, with remaining parts taken from reference TRBV30 and TRBJ1-1, reads SQTIHQWPATLVQPVGSPLSLECTVEGTSNPNLYWYRQAAGRGLQLLFYSVGIGQISSEVPQNLSASRPQDRQFILSSKKLLLSDSGFYLCAWRKNRGYTEAFFGQGTRLTVV.

V gene TRBV9 combines with J gene TRBJ1-2, with 7 positions matching TRBD1. V was pared by 3 bases and J by 8 bases, with 16 bases of the junction left unmatched. The length of the CDR3 is 16 residues. From germline, CDR1 is SGDLS and CDR2 YYNGEE. The CDR3: CASSGRQGGPTRGYTF. CDR3 nucleotide sequence: TGTGCCAGCAGCGGCCGACAGGGTGGCCCTACTCGGGGCTACACCTTC.

This chain links TRBV12-3 or TRBV12-4 with TRBJ2-2; no clear D. V lost 3 bases and J lost 3, with 5 bases in between. The CDR3 length is 13 residues. Here the CDR3 DNA reads TGTGCCAGCAGTTTTGTAGACACCGGGGAGCTGTTTTTT. Translating gives CASSFVDTGELFF.

This clone showed up just once. The chain links TRBV19 to TRBJ1-4; D perhaps matches TRBD1 (6 bases). V was trimmed by 8 bases and J by 5 bases, leaving 15 bases between them. The CDR3 consists of 14 residues. CDR1 and CDR2 (germline): LNHDA, SQIVND (reference sequence). DNA of the CDR3: TGTGCCAGTCGACAGACAGGAGTGAATGAAAAACTGTTTTTT. It specifies CASRQTGVNEKLFF.

The chain recombines TRBV15 with TRBJ2-1, with a weak D call TRBD2 (6 bases). V shed 5 bases and J shed 0 bases, with 14 bases lying between them. Per germline, CDR1 LNHNV and CDR2 YYDKDF (reference sequence). The CDR3 length is 16 residues. CDR3: CATSGREGSSYNEQFF. In DNA, the CDR3 is TGTGCCACCAGCGGGCGGGAAGGAAGCTCCTACAATGAGCAGTTCTTC.

This clone occurred a few times. The gene calls are TRBV6-5 and TRBJ1-1; no clear D gene. Germline V lookup: CDR1 MNHEY, CDR2 SVGAGI. Between the trimmed V and J ends, which lost 4 bases and 5 bases, there was a span of 8 bases. CDR3 length: 12 residues. CDR3 in amino acids: CASSSDTTEAFF. CDR3 coding DNA: TGTGCCAGCAGTTCCGACACGACTGAAGCTTTCTTT.

This rearrangement joins TRBV25-1 to TRBJ1-2, with D hard to call. The length of the CDR3 is 13 residues. Germline V lookup: CDR1 MGHDK, CDR2 SYGVNS. V lost 5 bases and J lost 8, with 15 bases in between. CDR3 loop: CASSPGSEGGYTF. The CDR3 nucleotides read TGTGCCAGCAGTCCGGGGTCGGAGGGCGGCTACACCTTC.

As to this clone: A read error may account for a junction end that differs from germline. The chain links TRBV4-1 to TRBJ1-4; 10 nucleotides agree with TRBD1. CDR1 MGHRA and CDR2 YSYEKL come from the germline V gene. This CDR3 contains 19 residues. This chain's CDR3 is CASSQWAGQGVSANEKLLF. In DNA form, the CDR3 reads TGCGCCAGCAGCCAATGGGCCGGACAGGGGGTCTCGGCTAATGAAAAACTGCTTTTT.

This sequence joins TRBV9 and TRBJ2-1; a possible D gene is TRBD1 (6 bases). The length of the CDR3 is 13 residues. V shed 3 bases and J shed 9 bases, with 13 bases lying between them. Germline values: CDR1 SGDLS, CDR2 YYNGEE. The CDR3 here is CASSAARGPEQFF. The CDR3 DNA reads TGTGCCAGCAGCGCGGCCAGGGGCCCTGAGCAGTTCTTC.

The genes are TRBV4-3 and TRBJ2-7, with TRBD2 matching 9 bases. Germline-derived CDR1 and CDR2 are LGHNA and YSLEER. Unmatched junction bases numbered 0, after V lost 1 base and J lost 2 bases. CDR3 length equals 14 residues. CDR3 region: CASSQGTSAYEQYF. Written as DNA, the CDR3 is TGCGCCAGCAGCCAAGGGACTAGCGCCTACGAGCAGTACTTC.

The chain joins TRBV29-1 to TRBJ1-5, with D perhaps TRBD1 (5 bases). CDR1 is SQVTM, CDR2 ANQGSEA, per germline. This CDR3 contains 13 residues. V was pared by 5 bases and J by 6 bases, with 14 bases between. The CDR3 DNA sequence: TGCAGCGTTTTGCCAGGGCCGAGTCAGCCCCAGCATTTT. Its translation: CSVLPGPSQPQHF.

The gene calls are TRBV28 and TRBJ1-1, with TRBD1 as a possible D gene (5 bases). Germline V CDR1 and CDR2: MDHEN, SYDVKM. CDR3 length: 15 residues. With 2 bases removed from V and 3 bases from J, the gap between germline ends came to 13 bases. The CDR3 nucleotides read TGTGCCAGCAGTTTACTGAGGGGAGGGGACACTGAAGCTTTCTTT. This codes for CASSLLRGGDTEAFF.

The chain combines TRBV9 with TRBJ2-7; TRBD1 matches at 7 bases. The CDR3 length is 15 residues. Germline V gene lookup returns CDR1 SGDLS and CDR2 YYNGEE. The junction had 9 bases not matched to a gene; V was cut back by 4 bases and J by 2 bases. The CDR3 region has the DNA TGTGCCAGCAGCCCTCGGGACAGAATTACCTACGAGCAGTACTTC. Amino acids: CASSPRDRITYEQYF.

The chain carries TRBV4-3 and TRBJ2-7; D possibly corresponds to TRBD2 (5 bases). Germline CDR1 and CDR2: LGHNA and YSLEER. CDR3 length: 14 residues. The V gene lost 4 bases and the J gene lost 0 bases, with 10 bases spanning the gap. Written as DNA, the CDR3 is TGCGCCAGCAGCCCCCGAGAGGGCTCCTACGAGCAGTACTTC. Translated, it gives CASSPREGSYEQYF.